This TCR beta chain came from a study of CD8 T cells in ankylosing spondylitis. Quantitative molecular-barcoded 5'-RACE generated the TCR beta libraries. TCRdb redid the calling of the 5' RACE reads with MiXCR, one entry per CDR3 protein. The repertoire holds about 160,000 distinct CDR3 sequences, with approximately 20% as singletons. This CDR3 region has 15 residues. Germline loops: CDR1 SGHRS, CDR2 YFSETQ. Unmatched junction bases numbered 7, after V lost 1 base and J lost 7 bases. Study findings and constraints: Prior work had noted some motif variants in reactive arthritis blood and synovial fluid. The authors reported significant enrichment of disease-linked clones in matched ankylosing spondylitis synovial fluid. A TCR beta motif of fewer than 10 highly homologous variants seemed to mark ankylosing spondylitis blood.

The table lists this clonotype with many counts. The antigen is undetermined. The sequence came from a male donor with ankylosing spondylitis or in good health (not recorded which). Sequencing used blood, either unsorted or a sorted T cell fraction (not recorded which). This chain joins TRBV5-1 and TRBJ2-2; 7 bases line up with TRBD1. The CDR3: CASSLRQGVDGELFF. The DNA of the CDR3 is TGCGCCAGCAGCTTGCGCCAGGGGGTCGACGGGGAGCTGTTTTTT.